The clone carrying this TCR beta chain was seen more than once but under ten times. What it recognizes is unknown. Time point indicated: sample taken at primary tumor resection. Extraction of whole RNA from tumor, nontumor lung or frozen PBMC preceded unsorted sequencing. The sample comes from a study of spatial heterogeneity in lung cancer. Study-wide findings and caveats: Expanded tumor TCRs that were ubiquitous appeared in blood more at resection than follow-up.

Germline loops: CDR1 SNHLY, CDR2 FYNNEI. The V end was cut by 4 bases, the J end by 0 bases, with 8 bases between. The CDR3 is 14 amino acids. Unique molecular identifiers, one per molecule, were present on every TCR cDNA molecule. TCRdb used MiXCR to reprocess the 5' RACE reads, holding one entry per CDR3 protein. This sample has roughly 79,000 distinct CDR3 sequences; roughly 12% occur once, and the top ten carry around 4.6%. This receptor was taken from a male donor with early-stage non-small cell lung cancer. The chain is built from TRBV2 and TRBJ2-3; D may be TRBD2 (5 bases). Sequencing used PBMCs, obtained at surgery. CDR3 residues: CASSVLASTDTQYF. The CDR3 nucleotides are TGTGCCAGCAGTGTGCTAGCTAGCACAGATACGCAGTATTTT. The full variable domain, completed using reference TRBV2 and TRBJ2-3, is EPEVTQTPSHQVTQMGQEVILRCVPISNHLYFYWYRQILGQKVEFLVSFYNNEISEKSEIFDDQFSVERPDGSNFTLKIRSTKLEDSAMYFCASSVLASTDTQYFGPGTRLTVL.